These 31 T cell receptor beta chains were all obtained from the same sample, sequenced in a study of lymphopenia after photon versus proton radiotherapy (dated by TCRdb to about 2019). To prepare the library, the immunoSEQ multiplex PCR assay was applied. TCRdb stores this immuneACCESS table with in-frame sequences only. Part of the clones is absent; in the studies checked, under half of the shortfall reflects unresolved V genes, and no reason is known for the rest. The sample yields tens of thousands of clones; about nine tenths were counted once. The ten largest account for less than 14% of the sample. The specimen comprised peripheral blood, sampled from a patient treated with proton-based radiotherapy. These receptors were collected from a man older than 75 with esophageal cancer.

This clone occurred once. This chain connects TRBV6-5 to TRBJ2-7; 8 bases fit TRBD2. The CDR3 is made up of 15 amino acids. CDR1 is MNHEY and CDR2 is SVGAGI in the germline V gene. J lost 3 bases, V lost 5 bases, and 9 bases had no gene match. The CDR3 sequence is CASSGAGTRFYEQYF. For the CDR3, the DNA is TGTGCCAGCAGTGGTGCCGGGACTAGATTCTACGAGCAGTACTTC.

This clone turned up a few times. V gene TRBV5-8 combines with J gene TRBJ1-5; D unresolved. The ends were cut back, 2 bases at V and 0 bases at J, with 3 bases in the middle. CDR1 and CDR2 (germline): SGHTS, YDEGEE. This CDR3 contains 13 residues. In DNA, the CDR3 is TGTGCCAGCAGCTTTGATAGCAATCAGCCCCAGCATTTT. Protein sequence: CASSFDSNQPQHF.

On this clone: The same CDR3 arises from other DNA sequences in this sample as well. V gene TRBV5-1 combines with J gene TRBJ2-7; 7 bases line up with TRBD2. V shed 0 bases, J shed 3 bases, and the junction held 6 bases outside the gene matches. Germline lookup yields CDR1 SGHRS and CDR2 YFSETQ. This CDR3 has 15 residues. CDR3 DNA sequence: TGCGCCAGCAGCTTGGGTGGGAGGGCCGACTACGAGCAGTACTTC. As protein: CASSLGGRADYEQYF.

V and J are TRBV7-9 and TRBJ1-2, with D tentatively TRBD1 (5 bases). The CDR3 spans 13 residues. Trimming stripped 5 bases from V and 7 bases from J, with 14 bases between. CDR1 and CDR2 from the germline V gene are SEHNR and FQNEAQ (reference sequence). The CDR3 reads CASSLGPPLGYTF. The CDR3 DNA is TGTGCCAGCAGCCTGGGACCACCTCTTGGCTACACCTTC.

The count of this clone is one. The chain combines TRBV7-2 with TRBJ2-2; D possibly corresponds to TRBD1 (5 bases). This CDR3 has 14 residues. The V and J ends lost 0 bases and 6 bases respectively, with 8 bases between them. Per the germline V gene, CDR1 is SGHTA and CDR2 is FQGNSA. This CDR3 reads CASSLAQTAGELFF. In DNA form, the CDR3 reads TGTGCCAGCAGCTTAGCGCAGACAGCCGGGGAGCTGTTTTTT.

This chain connects TRBV7-2 to TRBJ2-5, with 10 bases identical to TRBD2. This CDR3 is 18 amino acids long. Germline V lookup: CDR1 SGHTA, CDR2 FQGNSA. The V gene end was trimmed by 4 bases and the J gene end by 1 base; junction bases not matched to a gene: 12. The CDR3 here is CASSSWASGGYSQETQYF. The CDR3 nucleotides read TGTGCCAGCAGCTCCTGGGCTAGCGGGGGATACAGCCAAGAGACCCAGTACTTC.

This clone has only one observation. V and J are TRBV6-5 and TRBJ1-2; no firm D call. This CDR3 spans 13 amino acids. With 6 bases removed from V and 2 bases from J, the gap between germline ends came to 10 bases. Looked up from germline, CDR1 is MNHEY and CDR2 is SVGAGI. CDR3 residues: CASSPRENYGYTF. Here the CDR3 DNA reads TGTGCCAGCAGCCCGAGGGAAAACTATGGCTACACCTTC.

The CDR3 nucleotides read TGTGCCAGCAGTTTATTAGCGGGAGGGCCCAATGAGCAGTTCTTC. It is translated as CASSLLAGGPNEQFF. The V gene is TRBV28, the J gene TRBJ2-1, with TRBD2 identical over 11 bases. The CDR3 contains 15 residues. Germline CDR1 reads MDHEN; CDR2 reads SYDVKM. V lost 1 base to trimming and J lost 6 bases; unmatched junction nucleotides: 2. The variable domain in full, completed from reference TRBV28 and TRBJ2-1, reads DVKVTQSSRYLVKRTGEKVFLECVQDMDHENMFWYRQDPGLGLRLIYFSYDVKMKEKGDIPEGYSVSREKKERFSLILESASTNQTSMYLCASSLLAGGPNEQFFGPGTRLTVL.

The V call is TRBV30, the J call TRBJ1-5, with a weak D call TRBD1 (5 bases). Germline loops: CDR1 GTSNPN, CDR2 SVGIG (reference sequence). V shed 6 bases and J shed 1 base, with 16 bases lying between them. The CDR3 extends over 15 amino acids. DNA for the CDR3: TGTGCCTGCGGGGGAGGCCCGGGCAGCAATCAGCCCCAGCATTTT. Translating it yields CACGGGPGSNQPQHF.

The chain links TRBV29-1 to TRBJ2-7; 8 bases match TRBD1. With 7 bases clipped from V and 4 bases from J, the junction kept 6 bases outside the gene matches. In germline, CDR1 is SQVTM, CDR2 ANQGSEA. CDR3 length equals 12 residues. The CDR3 sequence is CSAFDRGYEQYF. DNA of the CDR3: TGCAGCGCCTTCGACAGGGGATACGAGCAGTACTTC.

V gene TRBV19 combines with J gene TRBJ1-5; possibly TRBD1 for D (5 bases). This CDR3 region has 17 residues. V shed 5 bases and J shed 0 bases, with 17 bases lying between them. Germline values: CDR1 LNHDA, CDR2 SQIVND (reference sequence). The CDR3 region is CASSLTGTSYSNQPQHF. The CDR3 nucleotides read TGTGCCAGTAGTTTAACCGGGACTTCTTATAGCAATCAGCCCCAGCATTTT.

The rearrangement links TRBV21-1 to TRBJ1-1; the table's D call, TRBD1, was not checked against the DNA. TRBV21-1 is designated a pseudogene. The CDR3 has 16 amino acids. In DNA form, the CDR3 reads TGTGCCAGCAGCTCTCGTCCCGGGACAGGGAACACTGAAGCTTTCTTT. Its translation is CASSSRPGTGNTEAFF.

Turning to this clone: At the DNA level, this CDR3 is encoded by other sequences in the same sample as well. The chain has TRBV6-5 and TRBJ2-3, with D possibly TRBD1 on 6 matching bases. The germline V and J ends were trimmed by 0 bases and 2 bases, with 9 bases remaining between them. The CDR3 is 15 amino acids. Germline-derived CDR1 and CDR2 are MNHEY and SVGAGI. As DNA, the CDR3 is TGTGCCAGCAGTTACTCGGGGACAACCACAGATACGCAGTATTTT. It specifies CASSYSGTTTDTQYF.

V usage is TRBV4-1 and J usage is TRBJ2-1; 11 bases agree with TRBD2. The CDR3 is made up of 17 amino acids. Losses at the gene ends were 1 base for V and 2 bases for J; bases not matched to a gene: 4. Germline-derived CDR1 and CDR2 are MGHRA and YSYEKL. The CDR3 DNA is TGCGCCAGCAGCCAAGTCGGACTAGCGGGCCCCTACAATGAGCAGTTCTTC. Its protein product is CASSQVGLAGPYNEQFF.

This chain links TRBV9 with TRBJ2-5; D is unclear. The tail of the sequence fits TRBJ2-7 better, so the J call may be wrong. This CDR3 spans 14 amino acids. Germline V gene data show CDR1 as SGDLS and CDR2 as YYNGEE. Here the CDR3 DNA reads TGTGCCAGCAGCGTAGCTCCCGGCAGATACGAGCAGTACTTC. It encodes CASSVAPGRYEQYF.

The chain has TRBV7-2 and TRBJ2-7; 9 nucleotides align to TRBD1. This CDR3 is built from 14 residues. CDR1 is SGHTA, CDR2 FQGNSA, per germline. V lost 5 bases to trimming and J lost 2 bases; unmatched junction nucleotides: 4. The CDR3 region is CASSEGTGPYEQYF. CDR3 nucleotide sequence: TGTGCCAGCAGCGAAGGGACAGGGCCCTACGAGCAGTACTTC.

The chain recombines TRBV4-3 with TRBJ2-2; TRBD1 aligns across 7 bases. The CDR3 has 17 amino acids. Germline V gene lookup returns CDR1 LGHNA and CDR2 YSLEER. V dropped 1 base and J dropped 4; count of bases not matched to a gene: 9. The CDR3 bases are TGCGCCAGCAGCCAAGGAATCCAGGGGGATTCCACCGGGGAGCTGTTTTTT. Protein product: CASSQGIQGDSTGELFF.

The rearrangement uses TRBV4-3 and TRBJ2-1; 7 positions match TRBD2. The J segment lost 8 bases and the V segment lost 1 base, leaving 11 bases of the junction unmatched. The CDR3 consists of 16 residues. Germline assignment: CDR1 LGHNA and CDR2 YSLEER. CDR3 in amino acids: CASSQALAPGGDEQFF. CDR3 sequence (DNA): TGCGCCAGCAGCCAAGCTCTAGCACCGGGAGGTGATGAGCAGTTCTTC.

J is TRBJ2-5 and V is TRBV5-4, with D perhaps given as TRBD1 or TRBD2 (5 bases each). This CDR3 region has 14 residues. From germline, CDR1 is SGHNT and CDR2 YYREEE (reference sequence). Trimming removed 2 bases from V and 4 bases from J, with 12 bases in between. In DNA form, the CDR3 reads TGTGCCAGCAGCTTTGGGGGAGCGAGAGAGACCCAGTACTTC. Translation gives CASSFGGARETQYF.

In the case of this clone: One junction end does not reproduce the germline sequence, and a read error may be involved. This sequence joins TRBV6-6 and TRBJ2-3; D gene uncertain. CDR1 is MNHNY and CDR2 is SVGAGI in the germline V gene (reference sequence). The CDR3 is 14 residues long. CDR3 in DNA: TGTACCAGCAGTTACTCTTTGAGCACAGATACGCAGTATTTT. Its translation is CTSSYSLSTDTQYF.

This clone was recorded once. This chain uses TRBV5-6 with TRBJ2-7, with a possible D match to TRBD1 (5 bases). Between the trimmed V and J ends, which lost 4 bases and 7 bases, there was a span of 12 bases. The CDR3 loop spans 12 amino acids. CDR1 and CDR2 (germline): SGHDT, YYEEEE. CDR3 sequence reads: CASSPQGREQYF. The DNA for the CDR3 is TGTGCCAGCAGCCCCCAGGGTAGAGAGCAGTACTTC.

The J gene is TRBJ2-1, the V gene TRBV7-2; 8 bases align to TRBD2. Per the germline V gene, CDR1 is SGHTA and CDR2 is FQGNSA. V shed 5 bases, J shed 4 bases, and the junction held 7 bases outside the gene matches. The CDR3 has 15 amino acids. The DNA of the CDR3 is TGTGCCAGCAGCCCGACTAGCGTACCTTACAATGAGCAGTTCTTC. Protein sequence: CASSPTSVPYNEQFF.

The chain has TRBV5-6 and TRBJ2-7; tentative D call: TRBD1 (5 bases). This CDR3 is built from 12 residues. The ends were cut back, 4 bases at V and 4 bases at J, with 9 bases in the middle. Germline CDR1 is SGHDT and CDR2 is YYEEEE. CDR3 DNA: TGTGCCAGCAGCGCCAGGGATTACGAGCAGTACTTC. It is translated as CASSARDYEQYF.

The rearrangement joins TRBV6-5 to TRBJ2-7; D is unclear. The germline gives CDR1 MNHEY, CDR2 SVGAGI. The V gene lost 4 bases and the J gene lost 4 bases, with 20 bases spanning the gap. The CDR3 extends over 16 amino acids. The CDR3 coding sequence is TGTGCCAGCAGTTCCTTTAGGCCGCCGTTGGGATACGAGCAGTACTTC. It is translated as CASSSFRPPLGYEQYF.

This chain joins TRBV6-6 and TRBJ2-7, with D uncertain. Per germline, CDR1 MNHNY and CDR2 SVGAGI (reference sequence). Trimming shortened V by 4 bases and J by 3 bases, and 7 bases separated the two germline ends. The CDR3 runs 12 residues. In DNA, the CDR3 is TGTGCCAGCAGTTCCCGATACTACGAGCAGTACTTC. Translation gives CASSSRYYEQYF.

The chain carries TRBV7-9 and TRBJ2-5, with D uncertain. CDR1 and CDR2 (germline): SEHNR, FQNEAQ (reference sequence). The CDR3 is 13 residues long. The ends were cut back, 1 base at V and 7 bases at J, with 10 bases in the middle. CDR3 sequence: CASSLGNARTQYF. DNA for the CDR3: TGTGCCAGCAGCTTAGGGAACGCCCGGACCCAGTACTTC.

V is TRBV5-1 and J is TRBJ2-3; possibly TRBD1 for D (6 bases). Per the germline V gene, CDR1 is SGHRS and CDR2 is YFSETQ. This CDR3 has 13 residues. Trimming removed 4 bases from V and 3 bases from J, with 9 bases in between. The CDR3 reads CASSVQGTDTQYF. In DNA, the CDR3 is TGCGCCAGCAGCGTACAGGGTACAGATACGCAGTATTTT.

This clone was found a few times. Other DNA sequences in the sample encode the same CDR3. The chain combines TRBV5-1 with TRBJ1-4; D is unclear. Germline V gives CDR1 SGHRS, CDR2 YFSETQ. The CDR3 extends over 14 amino acids. With 7 bases removed from V and 6 bases from J, the gap between germline ends came to 16 bases. The CDR3 sequence is CASRGGPWDEKLFF. CDR3 DNA sequence: TGCGCCAGCCGAGGTGGGCCGTGGGATGAAAAACTGTTTTTT.

This clone was picked up a small number of times. The chain links TRBV19 to TRBJ1-1; 9 bases line up with TRBD1. The V and J ends lost 7 bases and 3 bases, in that order; junction bases with no gene match: 6. The CDR3 length is 14 residues. From germline, CDR1 is LNHDA and CDR2 SQIVND (reference sequence). The CDR3 loop is CASIPGQGDTEAFF. CDR3 sequence (DNA): TGTGCCAGTATCCCGGGACAGGGAGACACTGAAGCTTTCTTT.

This clone was seen only once. The V and J genes are TRBV5-4 and TRBJ2-1, with D unresolved. This CDR3 has 15 residues. Per the germline V gene, CDR1 is SGHNT and CDR2 is YYREEE (reference sequence). V dropped 0 bases and J dropped 1 base, with 8 bases sitting between them. The CDR3 bases are TGTGCCAGCAGCTTGGGTCTGGGGTCCTACAATGAGCAGTTCTTC. It translates to CASSLGLGSYNEQFF.

This clone was found a few times. V gene TRBV7-9 combines with J gene TRBJ1-1, with a possible D match to TRBD1 (5 bases). There are 15 residues in the CDR3. V was pared by 5 bases and J by 2 bases, with 15 bases between. CDR1 SEHNR and CDR2 FQNEAQ come from the germline V gene (reference sequence). CDR3 in amino acids: CASSLPFDSNTEAFF. The CDR3 DNA is TGTGCCAGCAGCCTCCCCTTTGACAGTAACACTGAAGCTTTCTTT. The full variable domain, with the rest looked up from reference TRBV7-9 and TRBJ1-1, is DTGVSQNPRHKITKRGQNVTFRCDPISEHNRLYWYRQTLGQGPEFLTYFQNEAQLEKSRLLSDRFSAERPKGSFSTLEIQRTEQGDSAMYLCASSLPFDSNTEAFFGQGTRLTVV.